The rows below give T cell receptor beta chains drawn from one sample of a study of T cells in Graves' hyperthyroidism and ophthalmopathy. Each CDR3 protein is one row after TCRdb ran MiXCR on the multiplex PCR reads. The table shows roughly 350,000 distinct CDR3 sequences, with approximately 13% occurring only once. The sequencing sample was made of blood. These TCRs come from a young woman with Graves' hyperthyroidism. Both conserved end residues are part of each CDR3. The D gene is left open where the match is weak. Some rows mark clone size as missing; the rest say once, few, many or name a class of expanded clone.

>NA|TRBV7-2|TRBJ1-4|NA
TGTGCCAGCAGCTTCCGGGATGCAGGAAAACTGTTTTTT
CASSFRDAGKLFF
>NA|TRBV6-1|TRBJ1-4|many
TGTGCCAGCAGTGAAGCGGGGTTGGACAGCTTGGATGAAAAACTGTTTTTT
CASSEAGLDSLDEKLFF
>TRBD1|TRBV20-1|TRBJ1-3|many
TGCAGTGCTAGCCGGACAGGGACTGGAAACACCATATATTTT
CSASRTGTGNTIYF
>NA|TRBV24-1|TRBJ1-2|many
TGTGCCACCAGTGCTAGCAGGAGGTTTGGCTACACCTTC
CATSASRRFGYTF
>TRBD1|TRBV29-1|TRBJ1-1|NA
TGCAGCGTTGACCTCACAGGGGACACTGAAGCTTTCTTT
CSVDLTGDTEAFF
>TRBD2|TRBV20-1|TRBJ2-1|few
TGCAGTGCTAGAGACCTTACTAGCGGGAGTTTCTACAATGAGCAGTTCTTC
CSARDLTSGSFYNEQFF
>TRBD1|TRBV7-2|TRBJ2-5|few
TGTGCCAGCAGCGGAACCTCGGGACAGGGGTCCCGATACTTC
CASSGTSGQGSRYF
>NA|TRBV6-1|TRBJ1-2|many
TGTGCCACCACCCTACAGGGTAGTTCTGGCTACACCTTC
CATTLQGSSGYTF
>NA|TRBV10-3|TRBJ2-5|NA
TGTGCCACGACGCCTGGTGTGTTGGGGGAGACCCAGTACTTC
CATTPGVLGETQYF
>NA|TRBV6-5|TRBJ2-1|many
TGTGCCAGCAGTTACACCAGCGGTTCCTACAATGAGCAGTTCTTC
CASSYTSGSYNEQFF
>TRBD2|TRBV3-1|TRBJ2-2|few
TGTGCCAGCAGCGGGACTAGCGGGAAGGTGTCTACCGGGGAGCTGTTTTTT
CASSGTSGKVSTGELFF
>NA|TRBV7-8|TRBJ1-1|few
TGTGCCAGCAGCGGTAGTAGGGCGGGAAGGATGAACACTGAAGCTTTCTTT
CASSGSRAGRMNTEAFF
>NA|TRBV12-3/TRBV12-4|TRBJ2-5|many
TGTGCCAGCAGTCCCCCGGGGGAGGAGACCCAGTACTTC
CASSPPGEETQYF
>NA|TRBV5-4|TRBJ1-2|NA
TGTGCCAGCAGCTCCCCCTCTAACTATGGCTACACCTTC
CASSSPSNYGYTF
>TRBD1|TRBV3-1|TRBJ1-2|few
TGTGCCAGCAGCCCAAGATTACTAAGGACAGGGAACGATGGCTACACCTTC
CASSPRLLRTGNDGYTF
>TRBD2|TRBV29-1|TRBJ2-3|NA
TGCAGCGTTGCCCAGACTAGCGGGAGCGGGGGAGATACGCAGTATTTT
CSVAQTSGSGGDTQYF
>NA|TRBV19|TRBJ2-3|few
TGTGCCAGCCAAGCGGAATACACAGATACGCAGTATTTT
CASQAEYTDTQYF
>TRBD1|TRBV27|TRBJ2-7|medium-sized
TGTGCCAGCAGTTTTGGGACAGGGGGCTACGAGCAGTACTTC
CASSFGTGGYEQYF
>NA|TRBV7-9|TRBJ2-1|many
TGTGCCAGCCGACAGCCGGAGCCTTACAATGAGCAGTTCTTC
CASRQPEPYNEQFF
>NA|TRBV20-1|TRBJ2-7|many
TGCAGTGCAAATTTTCTGGGTGAGCAGTACTTC
CSANFLGEQYF
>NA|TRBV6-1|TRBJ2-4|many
TGTGCCAGCATTGAGAAACAGGGAAGGGAAAACATTCAGTACTTC
CASIEKQGRENIQYF
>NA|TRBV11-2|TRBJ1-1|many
TGTGCCAGCAGCTTCCCCCGCGGTGAAGCTTTCTTT
CASSFPRGEAFF
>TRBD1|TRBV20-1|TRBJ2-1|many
TGCAGTGCTAGAGGGACAGGGCAGGGTGAGCAGTTCTTC
CSARGTGQGEQFF
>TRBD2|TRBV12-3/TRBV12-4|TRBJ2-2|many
TGTGCCAGCAGTTTTATGCGCGGGAGGGGCGGGGAGCTGTTTTTT
CASSFMRGRGGELFF
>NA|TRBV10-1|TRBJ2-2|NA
TGCGCCAGCAGTGAAACGGCAGACACCGGGGAGCTGTTTTTT
CASSETADTGELFF
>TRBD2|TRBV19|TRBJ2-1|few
TGTGCCAGTAGTATCGGACTAGCGGGAGAGCAGTTCTTC
CASSIGLAGEQFF
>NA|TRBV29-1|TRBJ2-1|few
TGCGGGACAAGTCTCTCCTACAATGAGCAGTTCTTC
CGTSLSYNEQFF
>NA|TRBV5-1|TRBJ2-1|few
TGCGCCAGCAGCTTAGCGAGAGGGAGCAATGAGCAGTTCTTC
CASSLARGSNEQFF
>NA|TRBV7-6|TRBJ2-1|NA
TGTGCCAGCAGCTTATTGGAGCTAGCGAGCAATGAGCAGTTCTTC
CASSLLELASNEQFF
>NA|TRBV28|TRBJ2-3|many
TGTGCCAGCAGTTTGCGGGGATATCAGGGGACTACCACAGATACGCAGTATTTT
CASSLRGYQGTTTDTQYF
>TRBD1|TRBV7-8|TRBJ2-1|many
TGTGCCAGCAGCCTCCATCTTCGGACAGGTACTATCAATGAGCAGTTCTTC
CASSLHLRTGTINEQFF
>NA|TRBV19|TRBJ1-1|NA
TGTGCCAGTACTGGAAGGGCGAACACTGAAGCTTTCTTT
CASTGRANTEAFF
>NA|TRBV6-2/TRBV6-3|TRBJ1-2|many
TGTGCCAGCAGTTATATCCCAGAGAACTATGGCTACACCTTC
CASSYIPENYGYTF
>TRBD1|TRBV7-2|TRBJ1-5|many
TGTGCCAGCAGCTTAGGGACAGGGAGTCAGCCCCAGCATTTT
CASSLGTGSQPQHF
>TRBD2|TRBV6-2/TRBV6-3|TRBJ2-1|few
TGTGCCAGCAGTTACTCGCTAGCGGGAGAAGGGCGGTTCTTC
CASSYSLAGEGRFF
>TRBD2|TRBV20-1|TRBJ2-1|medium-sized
TGCAGTGCTAGAGACGGACTAGCGGATTACAATGAGCAGTTCTTC
CSARDGLADYNEQFF
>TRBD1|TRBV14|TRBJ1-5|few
TGTGCCAGCAGCCACGACAGGGGCCAGCCCCAGCATTTT
CASSHDRGQPQHF
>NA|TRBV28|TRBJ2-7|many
TGTGCCAGCGCCCCCGGGGTCTACGAGCAGTACTTC
CASAPGVYEQYF
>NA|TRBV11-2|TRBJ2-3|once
TGTGCCACGCGGTCGGGGACCGCGAGTGGAGATACGCAGTATTTT
CATRSGTASGDTQYF
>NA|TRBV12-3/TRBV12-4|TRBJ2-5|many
TGTGCCAGCAGTTCGAGGGTCCGGGGCCTCGCGGCTCTAACACTCCAAGAGACCCAGTACTTC
CASSSRVRGLAALTLQETQYF
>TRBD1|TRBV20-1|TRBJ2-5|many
TGCAGTGCTAGGTCACCTGGGACAGCACAAGAGACCCAGTACTTC
CSARSPGTAQETQYF
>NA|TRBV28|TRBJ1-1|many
TGTGCCAGCAGAGAGATCAACACTGAAGCTTTCTTT
CASREINTEAFF
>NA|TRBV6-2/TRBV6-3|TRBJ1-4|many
TGTGCCACCACGGGCCAGCTGAATGAAAAACTGTTTTTT
CATTGQLNEKLFF
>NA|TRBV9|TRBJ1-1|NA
TGTGCCAGCAGCGTCACGGAATTAACTGAAGCTTTCTTT
CASSVTELTEAFF
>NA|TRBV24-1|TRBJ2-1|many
TGTGCCACCAGTGACCCGACTAGTTACTCCTACAATGAGCAGTTCTTC
CATSDPTSYSYNEQFF
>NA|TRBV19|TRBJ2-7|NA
TGTGCCAGTAGTAAGGAGGGGGCGGTACGGGGGACCTACGACGAGCAGTACTTC
CASSKEGAVRGTYDEQYF
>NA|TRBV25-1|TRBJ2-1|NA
TGTGCCAGCAGTGAAGGCCTAATCAATGAGCAGTTCTTC
CASSEGLINEQFF
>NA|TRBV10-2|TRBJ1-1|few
TGCGCCAGCAGCCTGACAGGCTCCATGAACACTGAAGCTTTCTTT
CASSLTGSMNTEAFF
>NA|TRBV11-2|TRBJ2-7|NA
TGTGCCAGCAGCTTAGGCCAAGGGTTCAGCGAGCAGTACTTC
CASSLGQGFSEQYF
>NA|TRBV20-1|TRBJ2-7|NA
TGCAGTGCTAGCAAGGAGGAATACTACGAGCAGTACTTC
CSASKEEYYEQYF
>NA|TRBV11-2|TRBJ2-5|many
TGTGCCAGCAGCTTTGGGCAGTTTATGTACTTC
CASSFGQFMYF
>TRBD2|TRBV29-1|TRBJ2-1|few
TGCAGCGTGAGACTAGCGGGAGCCCTACCTAATGAGCAGTTCTTC
CSVRLAGALPNEQFF
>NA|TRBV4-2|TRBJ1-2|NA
TGTGCCAGCAGCCAAGTTATATTAGGGGGGCGCACCGTCTATGGCTACACCTTC
CASSQVILGGRTVYGYTF
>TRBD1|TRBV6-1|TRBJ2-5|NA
TGTGCCACCCAGGGGGCCCCTCAAGAGACCCAGTACTTC
CATQGAPQETQYF
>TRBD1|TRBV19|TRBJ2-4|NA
TGTGCCAGTAGGACAGGGGGCAATGACATTCAGTACTTC
CASRTGGNDIQYF